These 23 T cell receptor beta chains were all obtained from the same sample, sequenced in a study of blood T cell repertoires in COVID-19. Assay used: immunoSEQ multiplex PCR; TCRdb lists only in-frame clones, some missing. The repertoire holds around 450,000 clones, with around 91% as singletons. The specimen was PBMCs or T cells enriched from blood (not recorded which). The receptor source for this set is a man younger than 35 who had recovered from COVID-19.

This chain joins TRBV9 and TRBJ1-2; possible D gene TRBD1, 5 bases. This CDR3 has 15 amino acids. Germline V gene data show CDR1 as SGDLS and CDR2 as YYNGEE. Trimming left V 0 bases short and J 4 bases short, with 13 bases between. The CDR3 here is CASSVGQGGLYGYTF. The CDR3, as DNA: TGTGCCAGCAGCGTAGGGCAGGGAGGCCTCTATGGCTACACCTTC.

The chain employs TRBV2 and TRBJ2-2; 8 bases align to TRBD1. This CDR3 contains 14 residues. Per the germline V gene, CDR1 is SNHLY and CDR2 is FYNNEI. V trimming: 5 bases; J trimming: 6 bases; junction bases outside the gene matches: 5. The CDR3 nucleotides are TGTGCCAGCAGTAGTCCCAGGGGGCCCGGGGAGCTGTTTTTT. It translates to CASSSPRGPGELFF.

The gene calls are TRBV27 and TRBJ1-5; TRBD1 matches 8 bases. Germline V lookup: CDR1 MNHEY, CDR2 SMNVEV (reference sequence). Unmatched junction bases numbered 12, after V lost 5 bases and J lost 12 bases. The CDR3 loop spans 14 amino acids. This CDR3 is CASSPGQGPDSQHF. For the CDR3, the DNA is TGTGCCAGCAGTCCAGGACAGGGTCCGGACAGCCAGCATTTT.

CDR3 sequence (DNA): TGTGCCAGCAGTCCCTCGACGGGAAATTCACCCCTCCACTTT. It yields the protein CASSPSTGNSPLHF. The gene calls are TRBV28 and TRBJ1-6, with D unresolved. V lost 5 bases to trimming and J lost 7 bases, with 12 bases between them. Germline-derived CDR1 and CDR2 are MDHEN and SYDVKM. This CDR3 has 14 amino acids. Using reference TRBV28 and TRBJ1-6 for the parts outside the CDR3, the full variable domain is DVKVTQSSRYLVKRTGEKVFLECVQDMDHENMFWYRQDPGLGLRLIYFSYDVKMKEKGDIPEGYSVSREKKERFSLILESASTNQTSMYLCASSPSTGNSPLHFGNGTRLTVT.

For this clone: Other DNA sequences in this specimen translate into the identical CDR3. The V call is TRBV5-1, the J call TRBJ1-3; D unresolved. In germline, CDR1 is SGHRS, CDR2 YFSETQ. The CDR3 is made up of 14 amino acids. Trimming cost V 1 base and J 0 bases, with 5 bases left between them. CDR3 in amino acids: CASSLSGSGNTIYF. DNA for the CDR3: TGCGCCAGCAGCTTGTCAGGCTCTGGAAACACCATATATTTT.

With regard to this clone: The sample has other DNA sequences that encode this CDR3 too. The rearrangement links TRBV7-9 to TRBJ1-1, with 8 bases identical to TRBD1. The germline V gene encodes CDR1 SEHNR and CDR2 FQNEAQ (reference sequence). The CDR3 covers 15 residues. Germline trimming cut 3 bases from V and 4 bases from J; bases unmatched to any gene: 7. Written as DNA, the CDR3 is TGTGCCAGCAGCTTGGCCGGACAGGGTACCACTGAAGCTTTCTTT. Its protein product is CASSLAGQGTTEAFF.

V usage is TRBV19 and J usage is TRBJ1-6; 8 nucleotides agree with TRBD1. The CDR3 runs to 13 residues. Germline trimming cut 9 bases from V and 7 bases from J; bases unmatched to any gene: 5. Germline lookup yields CDR1 LNHDA and CDR2 SQIVND (reference sequence). The CDR3 DNA sequence: TGTGCCAGCAACAGGGGGTCAAATTCACCCCTCCACTTT. Protein product: CASNRGSNSPLHF.

The chain combines TRBV6-1 with TRBJ1-4, with D possibly being TRBD1 (6 bases). Germline V gene data show CDR1 as MNHNS and CDR2 as SASEGT. V lost 3 bases to trimming and J lost 8 bases, with 16 bases between them. The CDR3 runs to 15 residues. Written as DNA, the CDR3 is TGTGCCAGCAGTGACATAAACAGGGTTTCCGAAAAACTGTTTTTT. Protein sequence: CASSDINRVSEKLFF.

The rearrangement links TRBV6-5 to TRBJ2-5; 7 nucleotides line up with TRBD1. The germline V gene encodes CDR1 MNHEY and CDR2 SVGAGI. The CDR3 consists of 15 residues. V lost 5 bases to trimming and J lost 2 bases; unmatched junction nucleotides: 8. CDR3 region: CASSRGVGQQETQYF. The DNA for the CDR3 is TGTGCCAGCAGTCGAGGGGTGGGACAGCAAGAGACCCAGTACTTC.

This chain connects TRBV2 to TRBJ1-3, with unresolved D. From germline, CDR1 is SNHLY and CDR2 FYNNEI. Trimming removed 8 bases from V and 0 bases from J, with 14 bases in between. The CDR3 covers 15 residues. In DNA form, the CDR3 reads TGTGCCAGCCAGGATGCCGCGCACTCTGGAAACACCATATATTTT. It is translated as CASQDAAHSGNTIYF.

The V call is TRBV28, the J call TRBJ2-7; D is possibly TRBD1 (5 bases). The V end was cut by 4 bases, the J end by 0 bases, with 16 bases between. Germline V CDR1 and CDR2: MDHEN, SYDVKM. The CDR3 totals 16 residues. The CDR3 DNA is TGTGCCAGCAGTTCCACCCCGTTGGACACCTCCTACGAGCAGTACTTC. Protein: CASSSTPLDTSYEQYF.

This chain uses TRBV5-8 with TRBJ2-3, with no clear D. Germline values: CDR1 SGHTS, CDR2 YDEGEE. The V gene lost 3 bases and the J gene lost 4 bases, with 15 bases spanning the gap. This CDR3 comprises 15 residues. The CDR3 spells CASSSRPGLSDTQYF. In DNA, the CDR3 is TGTGCCAGCAGCTCGAGGCCGGGTCTCTCAGATACGCAGTATTTT.

The V and J genes are TRBV10-1 and TRBJ2-7; the match to TRBD2 covers 13 bases. V was clipped by 4 bases and J by 3 bases; unmatched bases: 3. The V gene's germline CDR1 is WNHNN and CDR2 SYGVQD (reference sequence). The CDR3 covers 15 residues. The CDR3 region is CASSAGLAGIYEQYF. In DNA, the CDR3 is TGCGCCAGCAGTGCGGGACTAGCGGGAATCTACGAGCAGTACTTC.

The chain is built from TRBV30 and TRBJ2-5; 7 bases match TRBD2. The CDR3 is 14 amino acids. Germline CDR1 GTSNPN, CDR2 SVGIG (reference sequence). The ends lost 5 bases at V and 1 base at J; junction bases unmatched: 7. CDR3 protein: CAWERDHFQETQYF. In DNA, the CDR3 is TGTGCCTGGGAGCGGGATCATTTCCAAGAGACCCAGTACTTC.

This clone was observed many times. Additional DNA sequences in this sample encode the identical CDR3. This rearrangement joins TRBV7-6 to TRBJ1-6, with no clear D. CDR1 is SGHVS, CDR2 FNYEAQ, per germline. Deletions cut 2 bases from V and 9 bases from J, with 17 bases between. The CDR3 sequence is 16 residues long. The CDR3 DNA reads TGTGCCAGCAGCTTAATGAGTAGGTGGAGCGCTTCACCCCTCCACTTT. Protein product: CASSLMSRWSASPLHF.

This rearrangement joins TRBV6-5 to TRBJ1-1; unclear D gene. V was pared by 7 bases and J by 4 bases, with 16 bases between. The CDR3 totals 14 residues. Germline values: CDR1 MNHEY, CDR2 SVGAGI. CDR3 amino acids: CASTVASGVTEAFF. The DNA for the CDR3 is TGTGCCAGCACGGTAGCCTCCGGGGTCACTGAAGCTTTCTTT.

This clone appeared once. The chain carries TRBV9 and TRBJ1-3, with a possible D match to TRBD1 (5 bases). Germline values: CDR1 SGDLS, CDR2 YYNGEE. V gave up 0 bases and J gave up 2 bases, with 12 bases separating them. The CDR3 is 16 residues long. The DNA of the CDR3 is TGTGCCAGCAGCGTAGAGCATACAGGAGCTGGAAACACCATATATTTT. Its protein product is CASSVEHTGAGNTIYF.

The chain carries TRBV27 and TRBJ1-6; 10 bases align to TRBD1. The CDR3 is 14 residues long. Germline CDR1 MNHEY, CDR2 SMNVEV (reference sequence). V was pared by 6 bases and J by 8 bases, with 4 bases of the junction left unmatched. DNA for the CDR3: TGTGCCAGCAGCGAAGGACAGGGGGATTCACCCCTCCACTTT. Translated: CASSEGQGDSPLHF.

The sample holds one count of this clone. The CDR3 nucleotides read TGTGCCATCAAGACGAAGCGGGGCCGTCCCCCAGATACGCAGTATTTT. This encodes CAIKTKRGRPPDTQYF. The genes are TRBV10-3 and TRBJ2-3; TRBD2 matches at 7 bases. V shed 7 bases and J 4 bases; nucleotides not matched to a gene: 14. The CDR3 consists of 16 residues. Germline V gives CDR1 ENHRY, CDR2 SYGVKD.

The J gene is TRBJ2-3, the V gene TRBV10-1; 10 bases agree with TRBD2. The length of the CDR3 is 16 residues. Germline CDR1 is WNHNN and CDR2 is SYGVQD (reference sequence). Trimming cost V 4 bases and J 0 bases; bases outside gene matches: 4. The CDR3 DNA follows: TGCGCCAGCAGTGGAGGACTAGCGGATAGCACAGATACGCAGTATTTT. As protein: CASSGGLADSTDTQYF.

This rearrangement joins TRBV12-3 or TRBV12-4 to TRBJ1-2, with 8 bases identical to TRBD1. Trimming removed 7 bases from V and 8 bases from J; junction bases left unmatched: 9. The CDR3 length is 13 residues. CDR3 loop: CASTARGREGYTF. CDR3 bases: TGTGCCAGCACCGCCAGGGGGCGGGAAGGCTACACCTTC.

This clone was seen only once. This rearrangement joins TRBV5-6 to TRBJ1-1; a possible D gene is TRBD1 (6 bases). Germline V gives CDR1 SGHDT, CDR2 YYEEEE. V lost 4 bases and J 4 bases, leaving 11 bases between the germline ends. The CDR3 is made up of 13 amino acids. CDR3 nucleotides: TGTGCCAGCAGCACCGGGACACTCACTGAAGCTTTCTTT. Its protein is CASSTGTLTEAFF.

The J gene is TRBJ1-4, the V gene TRBV19; 9 nucleotides line up with TRBD1. The CDR3 is made up of 15 amino acids. V was pared by 6 bases and J by 6 bases, with 8 bases of the junction left unmatched. Looked up from germline, CDR1 is LNHDA and CDR2 is SQIVND (reference sequence). The CDR3 reads CASSLNRGPYEKLFF. The CDR3 DNA sequence: TGTGCCAGTAGCCTCAACAGGGGGCCTTATGAAAAACTGTTTTTT. The variable domain in full, completed from reference TRBV19 and TRBJ1-4, reads DGGITQSPKYLFRKEGQNVTLSCEQNLNHDAMYWYRQDPGQGLRLIYYSQIVNDFQKGDIAEGYSVSREKKESFPLTVTSAQKNPTAFYLCASSLNRGPYEKLFFGSGTQLSVL.